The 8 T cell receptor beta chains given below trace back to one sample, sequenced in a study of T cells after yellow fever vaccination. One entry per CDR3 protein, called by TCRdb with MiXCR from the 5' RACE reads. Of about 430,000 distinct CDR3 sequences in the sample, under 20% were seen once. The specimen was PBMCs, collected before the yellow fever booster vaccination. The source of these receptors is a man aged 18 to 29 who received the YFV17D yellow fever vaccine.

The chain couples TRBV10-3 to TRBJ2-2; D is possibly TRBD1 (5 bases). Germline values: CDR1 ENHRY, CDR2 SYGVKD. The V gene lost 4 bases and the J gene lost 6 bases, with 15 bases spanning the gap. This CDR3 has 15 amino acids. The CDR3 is CAISVAEQGSGELFF. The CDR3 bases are TGTGCCATCAGTGTGGCCGAGCAGGGATCCGGGGAGCTGTTTTTT.

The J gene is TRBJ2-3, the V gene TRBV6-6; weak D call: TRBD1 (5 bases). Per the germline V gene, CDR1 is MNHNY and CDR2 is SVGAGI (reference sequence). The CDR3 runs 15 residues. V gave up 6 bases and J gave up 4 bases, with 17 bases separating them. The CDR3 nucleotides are TGTGCCAGCAGACCCCAGGGATGGGGCCCAGATACGCAGTATTTT. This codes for CASRPQGWGPDTQYF.

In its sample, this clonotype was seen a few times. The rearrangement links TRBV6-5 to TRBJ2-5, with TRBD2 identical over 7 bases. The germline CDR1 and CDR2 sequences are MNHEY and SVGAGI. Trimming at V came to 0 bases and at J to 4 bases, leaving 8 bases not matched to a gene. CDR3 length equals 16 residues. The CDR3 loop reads CASSYSTGGGVETQYF. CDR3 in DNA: TGTGCCAGCAGTTACTCGACGGGGGGAGGGGTAGAGACCCAGTACTTC.

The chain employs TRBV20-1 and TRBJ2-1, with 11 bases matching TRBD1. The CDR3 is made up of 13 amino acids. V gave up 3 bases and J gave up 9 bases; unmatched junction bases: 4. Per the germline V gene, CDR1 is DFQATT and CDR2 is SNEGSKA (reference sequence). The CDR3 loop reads CSARGQGGAEQFF. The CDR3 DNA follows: TGCAGTGCTAGGGGACAGGGGGGCGCTGAGCAGTTCTTC.

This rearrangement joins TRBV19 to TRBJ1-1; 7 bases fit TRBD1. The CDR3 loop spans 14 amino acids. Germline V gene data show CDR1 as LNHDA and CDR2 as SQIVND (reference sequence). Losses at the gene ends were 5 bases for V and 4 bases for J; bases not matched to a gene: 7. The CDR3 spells CASSRETGITEAFF. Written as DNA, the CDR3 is TGTGCCAGTAGTCGGGAGACAGGGATCACTGAAGCTTTCTTT.

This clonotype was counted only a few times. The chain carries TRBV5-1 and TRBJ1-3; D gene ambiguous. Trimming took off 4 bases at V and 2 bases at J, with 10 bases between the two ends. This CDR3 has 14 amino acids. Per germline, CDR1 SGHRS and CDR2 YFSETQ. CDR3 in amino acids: CASSPGETGNTIYF. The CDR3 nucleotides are TGCGCCAGCAGCCCCGGTGAGACTGGAAACACCATATATTTT. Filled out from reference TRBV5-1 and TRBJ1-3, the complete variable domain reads KAGVTQTPRYLIKTRGQQVTLSCSPISGHRSVSWYQQTPGQGLQFLFEYFSETQRNKGNFPGRFSGRQFSNSRSEMNVSTLELGDSALYLCASSPGETGNTIYFGEGSWLTVV.

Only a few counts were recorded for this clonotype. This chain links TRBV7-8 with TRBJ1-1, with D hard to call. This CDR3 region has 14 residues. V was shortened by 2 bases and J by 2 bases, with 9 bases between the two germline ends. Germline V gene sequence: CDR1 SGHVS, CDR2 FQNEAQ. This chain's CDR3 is CASSLLLENTEAFF. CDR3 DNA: TGTGCCAGCAGCTTACTGCTGGAAAACACTGAAGCTTTCTTT. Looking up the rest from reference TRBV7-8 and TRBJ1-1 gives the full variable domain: GAGVSQSPRYKVAKRGQDVALRCDPISGHVSLFWYQQALGQGPEFLTYFQNEAQLDKSGLPSDRFFAERPEGSVSTLKIQRTQQEDSAVYLCASSLLLENTEAFFGQGTRLTVV.

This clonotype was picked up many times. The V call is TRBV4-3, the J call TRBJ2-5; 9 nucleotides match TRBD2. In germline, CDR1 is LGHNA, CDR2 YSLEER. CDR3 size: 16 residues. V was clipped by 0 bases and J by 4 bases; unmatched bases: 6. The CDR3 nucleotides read TGCGCCAGCAGCCAAGAGTTCGCGGGGGGGCCAGAGACCCAGTACTTC. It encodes CASSQEFAGGPETQYF.